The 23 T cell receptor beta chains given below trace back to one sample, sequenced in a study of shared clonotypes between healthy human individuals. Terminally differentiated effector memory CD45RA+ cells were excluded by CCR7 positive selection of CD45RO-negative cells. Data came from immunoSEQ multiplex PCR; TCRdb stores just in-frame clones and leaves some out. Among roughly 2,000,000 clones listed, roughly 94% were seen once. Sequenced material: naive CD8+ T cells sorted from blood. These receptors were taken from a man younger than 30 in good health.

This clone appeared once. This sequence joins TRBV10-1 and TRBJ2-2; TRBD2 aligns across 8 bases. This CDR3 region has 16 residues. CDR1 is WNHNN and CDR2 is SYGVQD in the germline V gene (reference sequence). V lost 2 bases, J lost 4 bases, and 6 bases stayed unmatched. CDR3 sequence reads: CASSEGLAGPTGELFF. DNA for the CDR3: TGCGCCAGCAGTGAGGGTCTAGCGGGTCCCACCGGGGAGCTGTTTTTT.

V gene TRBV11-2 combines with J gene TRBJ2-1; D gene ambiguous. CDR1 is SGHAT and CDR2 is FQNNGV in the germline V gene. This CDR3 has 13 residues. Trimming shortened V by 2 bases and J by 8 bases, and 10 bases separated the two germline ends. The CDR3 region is CASSLLVWDEQFF. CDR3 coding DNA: TGTGCCAGCAGCTTATTAGTTTGGGATGAGCAGTTCTTC.

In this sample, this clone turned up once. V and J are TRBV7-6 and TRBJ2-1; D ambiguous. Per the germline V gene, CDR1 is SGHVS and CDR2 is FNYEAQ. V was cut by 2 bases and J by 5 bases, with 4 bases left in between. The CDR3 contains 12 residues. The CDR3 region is CASSLSNNEQFF. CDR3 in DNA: TGTGCCAGCAGCTTATCGAACAATGAGCAGTTCTTC.

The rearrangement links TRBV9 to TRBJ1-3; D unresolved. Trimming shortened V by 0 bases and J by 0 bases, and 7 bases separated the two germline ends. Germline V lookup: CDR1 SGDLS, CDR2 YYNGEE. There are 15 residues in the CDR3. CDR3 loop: CASSVVGGSGNTIYF. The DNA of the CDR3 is TGTGCCAGCAGCGTAGTAGGCGGCTCTGGAAACACCATATATTTT.

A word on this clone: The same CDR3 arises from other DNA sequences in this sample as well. The CDR3 reads CASSYSGGGEKLFF. CDR3 sequence (DNA): TGTGCCAGCAGTTACTCGGGGGGCGGTGAAAAACTGTTTTTT. J is TRBJ1-4 and V is TRBV6-5; D possibly corresponds to TRBD1 (6 bases). Germline-derived CDR1 and CDR2 are MNHEY and SVGAGI. The V end was cut by 0 bases, the J end by 7 bases, with 9 bases between. This CDR3 has 14 residues.

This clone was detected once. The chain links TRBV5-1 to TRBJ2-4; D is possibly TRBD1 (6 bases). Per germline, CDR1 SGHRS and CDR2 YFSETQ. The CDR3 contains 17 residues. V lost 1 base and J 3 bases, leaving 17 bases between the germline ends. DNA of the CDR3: TGCGCCAGCAGCTTGCTAAATTCACAGGGAGTCAAAAACATTCAGTACTTC. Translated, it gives CASSLLNSQGVKNIQYF.

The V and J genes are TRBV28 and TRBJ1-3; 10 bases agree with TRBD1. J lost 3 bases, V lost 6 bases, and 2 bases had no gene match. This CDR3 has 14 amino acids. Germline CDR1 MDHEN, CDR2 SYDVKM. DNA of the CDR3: TGTGCCAGCAGAGGGACAGGGGTTGGAAACACCATATATTTT. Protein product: CASRGTGVGNTIYF.

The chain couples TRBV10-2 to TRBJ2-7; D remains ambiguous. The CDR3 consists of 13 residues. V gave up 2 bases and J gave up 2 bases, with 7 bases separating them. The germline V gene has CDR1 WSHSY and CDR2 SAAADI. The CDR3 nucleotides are TGCGCCAGCAGTGAGCCCGGACCCTACGAGCAGTACTTC. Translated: CASSEPGPYEQYF.

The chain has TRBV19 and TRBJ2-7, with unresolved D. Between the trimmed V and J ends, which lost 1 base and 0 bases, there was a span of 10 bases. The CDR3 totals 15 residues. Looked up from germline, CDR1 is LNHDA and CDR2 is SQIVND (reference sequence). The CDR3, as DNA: TGTGCCAGTAGTATAGGATCGCGTAGCTCCTACGAGCAGTACTTC. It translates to CASSIGSRSSYEQYF. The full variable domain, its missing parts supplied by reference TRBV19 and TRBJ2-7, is DGGITQSPKYLFRKEGQNVTLSCEQNLNHDAMYWYRQDPGQGLRLIYYSQIVNDFQKGDIAEGYSVSREKKESFPLTVTSAQKNPTAFYLCASSIGSRSSYEQYFGPGTRLTVT.

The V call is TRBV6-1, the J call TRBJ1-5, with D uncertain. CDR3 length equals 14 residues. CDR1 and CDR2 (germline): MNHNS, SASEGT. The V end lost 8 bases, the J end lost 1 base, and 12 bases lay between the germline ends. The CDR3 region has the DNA TGTGCCAGCCCCGAGGTGCGAAGCAATCAGCCCCAGCATTTT. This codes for CASPEVRSNQPQHF.

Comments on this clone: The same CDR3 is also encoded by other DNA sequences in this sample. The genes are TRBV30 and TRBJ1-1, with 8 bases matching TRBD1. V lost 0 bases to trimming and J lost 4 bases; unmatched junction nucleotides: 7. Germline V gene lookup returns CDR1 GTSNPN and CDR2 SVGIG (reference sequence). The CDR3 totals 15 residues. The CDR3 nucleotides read TGTGCCTGGAGTGTACTTGGACAGGGAGGCACTGAAGCTTTCTTT. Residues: CAWSVLGQGGTEAFF. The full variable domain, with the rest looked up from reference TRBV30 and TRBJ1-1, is SQTIHQWPATLVQPVGSPLSLECTVEGTSNPNLYWYRQAAGRGLQLLFYSVGIGQISSEVPQNLSASRPQDRQFILSSKKLLLSDSGFYLCAWSVLGQGGTEAFFGQGTRLTVV.

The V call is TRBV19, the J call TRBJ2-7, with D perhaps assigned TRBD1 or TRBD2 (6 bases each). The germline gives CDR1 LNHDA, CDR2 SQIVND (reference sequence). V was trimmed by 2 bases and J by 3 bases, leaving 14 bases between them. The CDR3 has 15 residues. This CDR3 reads CASSIFGGDIYEQYF. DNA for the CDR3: TGTGCCAGTAGTATATTTGGCGGGGACATCTACGAGCAGTACTTC.

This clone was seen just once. CDR3 protein: CASRAEVGMNTEAFF. The CDR3 coding sequence is TGTGCCAGCAGAGCCGAGGTAGGAATGAACACTGAAGCTTTCTTT. The chain links TRBV27 to TRBJ1-1; D not resolved. The CDR3 extends over 15 amino acids. Per germline, CDR1 MNHEY and CDR2 SMNVEV (reference sequence). Trimming cost V 6 bases and J 0 bases, with 14 bases left between them.

This chain's CDR3 is CATSRGSAGEYEQYF. In nucleotides, the CDR3 is TGTGCCACCAGCAGAGGTTCCGCAGGGGAGTACGAGCAGTACTTC. The rearrangement uses TRBV15 and TRBJ2-7, with a weak D call TRBD1 (6 bases). The CDR3 spans 15 residues. With 1 base removed from V and 4 bases from J, the gap between germline ends came to 14 bases. The germline gives CDR1 LNHNV, CDR2 YYDKDF (reference sequence).

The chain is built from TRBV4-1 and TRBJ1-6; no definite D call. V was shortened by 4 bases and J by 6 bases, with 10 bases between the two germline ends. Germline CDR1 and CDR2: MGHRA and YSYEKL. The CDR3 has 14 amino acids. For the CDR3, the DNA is TGCGCCAGCAGCCTCAAGAGTAGTAATTCACCCCTCCACTTT. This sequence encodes CASSLKSSNSPLHF.

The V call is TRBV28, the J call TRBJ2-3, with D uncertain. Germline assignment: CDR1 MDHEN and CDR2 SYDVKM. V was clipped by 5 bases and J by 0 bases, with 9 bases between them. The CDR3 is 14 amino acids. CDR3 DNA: TGTGCCAGCAGTCCCAGAATCAGCACAGATACGCAGTATTTT. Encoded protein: CASSPRISTDTQYF.

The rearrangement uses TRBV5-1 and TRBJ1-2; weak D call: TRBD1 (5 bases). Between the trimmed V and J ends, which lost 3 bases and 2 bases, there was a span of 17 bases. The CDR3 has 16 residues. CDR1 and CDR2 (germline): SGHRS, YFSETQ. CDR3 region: CASSSGQDAPNYGYTF. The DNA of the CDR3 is TGCGCCAGCAGCTCGGGGCAAGACGCGCCGAACTATGGCTACACCTTC.

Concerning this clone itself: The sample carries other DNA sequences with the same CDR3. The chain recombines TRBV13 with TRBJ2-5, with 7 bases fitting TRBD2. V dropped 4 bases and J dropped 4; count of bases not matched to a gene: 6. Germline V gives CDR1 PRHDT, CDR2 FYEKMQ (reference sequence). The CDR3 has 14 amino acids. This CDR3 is CASSSSGGRETQYF. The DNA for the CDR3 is TGTGCCAGCAGCTCGTCGGGCGGGAGAGAGACCCAGTACTTC.

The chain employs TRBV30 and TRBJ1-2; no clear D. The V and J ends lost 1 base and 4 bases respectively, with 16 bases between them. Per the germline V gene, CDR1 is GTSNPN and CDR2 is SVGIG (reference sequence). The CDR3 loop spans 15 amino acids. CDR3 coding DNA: TGTGCCTGGAGTGGAAAGCTCTCTCTCGTCTATGGCTACACCTTC. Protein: CAWSGKLSLVYGYTF.

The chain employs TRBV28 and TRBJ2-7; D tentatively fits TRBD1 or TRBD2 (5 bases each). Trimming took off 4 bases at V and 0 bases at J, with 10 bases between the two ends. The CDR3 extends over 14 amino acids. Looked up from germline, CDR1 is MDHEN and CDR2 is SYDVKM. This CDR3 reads CASSWDGHSYEQYF. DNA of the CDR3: TGTGCCAGCAGTTGGGACGGCCACTCCTACGAGCAGTACTTC.

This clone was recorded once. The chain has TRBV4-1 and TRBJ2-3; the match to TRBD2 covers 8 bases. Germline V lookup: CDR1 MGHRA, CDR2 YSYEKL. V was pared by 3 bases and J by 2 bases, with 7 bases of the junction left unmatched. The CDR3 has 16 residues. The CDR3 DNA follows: TGCGCCAGCAGCCACCTAGGACTAGCCAACACAGATACGCAGTATTTT. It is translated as CASSHLGLANTDTQYF.

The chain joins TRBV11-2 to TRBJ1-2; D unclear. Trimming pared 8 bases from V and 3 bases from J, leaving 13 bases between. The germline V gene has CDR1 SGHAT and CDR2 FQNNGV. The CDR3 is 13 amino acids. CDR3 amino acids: CASHHEGYYGYTF. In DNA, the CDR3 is TGTGCCAGCCATCACGAGGGATACTATGGCTACACCTTC.

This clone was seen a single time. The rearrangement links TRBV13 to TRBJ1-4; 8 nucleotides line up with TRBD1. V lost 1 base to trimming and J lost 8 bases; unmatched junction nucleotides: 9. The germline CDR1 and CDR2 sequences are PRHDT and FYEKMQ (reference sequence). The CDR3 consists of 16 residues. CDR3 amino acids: CASSLDPGQGPEKLFF. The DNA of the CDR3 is TGTGCCAGCAGCTTAGACCCAGGACAGGGTCCGGAAAAACTGTTTTTT.